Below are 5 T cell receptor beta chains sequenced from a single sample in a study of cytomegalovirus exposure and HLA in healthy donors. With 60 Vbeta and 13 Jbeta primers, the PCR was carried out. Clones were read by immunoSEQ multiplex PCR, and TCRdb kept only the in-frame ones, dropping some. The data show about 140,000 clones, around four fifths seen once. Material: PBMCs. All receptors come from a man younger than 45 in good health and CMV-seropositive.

The CDR3 region is CASSSSGTGFGYTF. CDR3 in DNA: TGTGCCAGCAGCTCGTCCGGGACAGGGTTTGGCTACACCTTC. The V gene is TRBV7-6, the J gene TRBJ1-2; 9 positions agree with TRBD1. V shed 4 bases and J 7 bases; nucleotides not matched to a gene: 7. This CDR3 is 14 amino acids long. The germline V gene has CDR1 SGHVS and CDR2 FNYEAQ.

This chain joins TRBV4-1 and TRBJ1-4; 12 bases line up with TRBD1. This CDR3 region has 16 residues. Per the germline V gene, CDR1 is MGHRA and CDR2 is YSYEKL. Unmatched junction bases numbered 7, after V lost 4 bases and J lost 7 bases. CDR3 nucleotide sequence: TGCGCCAGCAGCCTAGGGGACAGGGGGCGGGTTGAAAAACTGTTTTTT. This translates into CASSLGDRGRVEKLFF.

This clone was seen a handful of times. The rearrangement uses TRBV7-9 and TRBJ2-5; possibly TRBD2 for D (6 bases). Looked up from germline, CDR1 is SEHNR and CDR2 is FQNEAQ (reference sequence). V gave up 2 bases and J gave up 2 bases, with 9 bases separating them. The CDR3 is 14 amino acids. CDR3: CASSLWRDQETQYF. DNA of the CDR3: TGTGCCAGCAGCTTATGGCGGGATCAAGAGACCCAGTACTTC.

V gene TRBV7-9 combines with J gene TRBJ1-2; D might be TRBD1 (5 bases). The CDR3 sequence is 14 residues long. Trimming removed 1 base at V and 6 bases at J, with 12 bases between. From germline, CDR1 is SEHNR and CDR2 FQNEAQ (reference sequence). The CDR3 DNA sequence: TGTGCCAGCAGCTTAGTAGGGACTCAAGATGGCTACACCTTC. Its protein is CASSLVGTQDGYTF.

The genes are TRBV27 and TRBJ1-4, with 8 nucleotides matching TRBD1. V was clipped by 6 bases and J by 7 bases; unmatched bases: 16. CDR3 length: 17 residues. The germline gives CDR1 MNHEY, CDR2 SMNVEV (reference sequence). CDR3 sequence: CASRTPRTGLLVEKLFF. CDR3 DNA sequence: TGTGCCAGCAGAACCCCCCGGACAGGGTTGCTAGTTGAAAAACTGTTTTTT.